This record covers a single T cell receptor beta chain. Antigen: not known. The libraries of TRB cDNA were prepared using 5' RACE with UMI labels. TCRdb reprocessed the 5' RACE reads; each CDR3 protein has one entry and no DNA is given. The sample features 70,000 to 100,000 distinct CDR3 sequences, with roughly 1.8% in its top ten. The CDR3 length is 14 residues. Germline V lookup: CDR1 MDHEN, CDR2 SYDVKM. Triplicate sorts of about 300,000 cells per CD8+ subset. These data are taken from a study of CXCR3-negative and CXCR3-positive naive CD8 T cells. Study observations and caveats: For naive cells, CXCR3-negative and CXCR3-positive subsets had similar TRBV-TRBJ usage; for memory cells, usage differed. Naive subsets had comparable surface CD5, so TRB CDR3 properties gauged TCR strength. High diversity, comparable across both naive subsets, contrasted with much lower diversity in memory CD8+ cells.

The rearrangement links TRBV28 to TRBJ2-7; checking the TCRdb D call of TRBD2 is not possible without DNA. The sequence came from a human donor in good health. Some clones in this sample may be carry-over from other donors' samples. Sequenced material: naive CXCR3- CD8+ T cells from blood. Subset of the sample: CD45RO-CCR7+CD27+CD95- naive CD8+ T cells lacking CXCR3 (TNR3-). The chain's CDR3 is CASSFTSGGYEQYF.